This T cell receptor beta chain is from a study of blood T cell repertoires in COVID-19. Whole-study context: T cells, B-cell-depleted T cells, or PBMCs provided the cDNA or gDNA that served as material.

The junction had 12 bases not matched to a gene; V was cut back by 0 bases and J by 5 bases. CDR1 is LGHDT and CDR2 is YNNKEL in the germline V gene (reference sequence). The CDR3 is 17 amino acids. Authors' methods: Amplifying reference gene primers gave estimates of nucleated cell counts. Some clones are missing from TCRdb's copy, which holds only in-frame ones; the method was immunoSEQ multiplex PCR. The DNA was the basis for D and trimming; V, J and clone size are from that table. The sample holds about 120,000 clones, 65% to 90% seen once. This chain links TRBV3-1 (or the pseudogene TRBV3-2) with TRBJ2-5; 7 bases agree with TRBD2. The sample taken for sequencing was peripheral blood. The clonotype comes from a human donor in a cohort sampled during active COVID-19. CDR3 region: CASSQDAGGGVSETQYF. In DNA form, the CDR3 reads TGTGCCAGCAGCCAAGATGCCGGTGGGGGGGTGAGTGAGACCCAGTACTTC.